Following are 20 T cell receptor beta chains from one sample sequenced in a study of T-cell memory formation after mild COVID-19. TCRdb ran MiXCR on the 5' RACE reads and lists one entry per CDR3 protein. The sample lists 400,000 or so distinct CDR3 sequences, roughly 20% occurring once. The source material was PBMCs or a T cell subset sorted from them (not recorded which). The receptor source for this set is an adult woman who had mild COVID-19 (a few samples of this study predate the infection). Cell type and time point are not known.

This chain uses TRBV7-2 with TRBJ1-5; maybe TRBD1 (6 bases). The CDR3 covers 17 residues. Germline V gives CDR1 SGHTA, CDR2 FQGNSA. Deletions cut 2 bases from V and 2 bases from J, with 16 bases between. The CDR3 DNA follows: TGTGCCAGCAGCTTATTGGGAGTGGGGGGCCGCAATCAGCCCCAGCATTTT. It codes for CASSLLGVGGRNQPQHF. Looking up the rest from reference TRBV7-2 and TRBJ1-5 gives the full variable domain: GAGVSQSPSNKVTEKGKDVELRCDPISGHTALYWYRQSLGQGLEFLIYFQGNSAPDKSGLPSDRFSAERTGGSVSTLTIQRTQQEDSAVYLCASSLLGVGGRNQPQHFGDGTRLSIL.

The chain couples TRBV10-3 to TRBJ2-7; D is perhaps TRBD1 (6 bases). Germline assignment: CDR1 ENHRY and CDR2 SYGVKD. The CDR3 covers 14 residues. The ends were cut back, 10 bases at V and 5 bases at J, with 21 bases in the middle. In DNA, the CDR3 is TGTGCCACGGGCGCAGGGGAAGGAAGCGACGAGCAGTACTTC. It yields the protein CATGAGEGSDEQYF.

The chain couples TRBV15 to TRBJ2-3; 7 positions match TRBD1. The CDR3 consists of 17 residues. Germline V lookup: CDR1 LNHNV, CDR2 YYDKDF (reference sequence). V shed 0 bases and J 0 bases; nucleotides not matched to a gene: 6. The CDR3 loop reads CATSRDHRGSSTDTQYF. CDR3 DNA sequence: TGTGCCACCAGCAGAGATCACAGGGGAAGTAGCACAGATACGCAGTATTTT.

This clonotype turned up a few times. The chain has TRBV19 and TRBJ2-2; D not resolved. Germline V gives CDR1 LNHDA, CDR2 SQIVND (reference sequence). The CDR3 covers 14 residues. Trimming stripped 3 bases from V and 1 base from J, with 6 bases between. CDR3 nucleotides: TGTGCCAGTAGTATGGGTGGGAACACCGGGGAGCTGTTTTTT. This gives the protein CASSMGGNTGELFF.

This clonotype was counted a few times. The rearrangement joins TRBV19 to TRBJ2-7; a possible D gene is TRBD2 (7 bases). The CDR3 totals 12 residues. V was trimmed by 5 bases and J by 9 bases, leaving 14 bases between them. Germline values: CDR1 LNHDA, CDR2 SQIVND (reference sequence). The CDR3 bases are TGTGCCAGTAGTGGGGGGGGCCCGTGGCAGTACTTC. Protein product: CASSGGGPWQYF.

CDR3 DNA: TGTGCCAGCAGTTTATTAAGTTTGGGGGACGCTGAGCAGTTCTTC. Its protein product is CASSLLSLGDAEQFF. The V gene is TRBV27, the J gene TRBJ2-1; D could derive from TRBD1 or TRBD2 (5 bases each). CDR1 and CDR2 (germline): MNHEY, SMNVEV (reference sequence). Trimming left V 1 base short and J 9 bases short, with 16 bases between. This CDR3 has 15 residues.

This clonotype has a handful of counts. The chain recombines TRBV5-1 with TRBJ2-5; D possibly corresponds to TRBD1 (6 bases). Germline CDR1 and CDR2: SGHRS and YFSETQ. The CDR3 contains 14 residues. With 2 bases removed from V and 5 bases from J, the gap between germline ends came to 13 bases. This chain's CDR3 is CASSFGQPQETQYF. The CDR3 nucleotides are TGCGCCAGCAGCTTCGGACAGCCCCAGGAGACCCAGTACTTC.

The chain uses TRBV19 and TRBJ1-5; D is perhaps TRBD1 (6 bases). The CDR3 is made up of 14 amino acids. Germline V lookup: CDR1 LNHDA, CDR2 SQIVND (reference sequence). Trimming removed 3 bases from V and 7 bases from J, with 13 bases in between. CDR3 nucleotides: TGTGCCAGTAGTATGCTGGGGGCCAGCCAGCCCCAGCATTTT. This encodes CASSMLGASQPQHF.

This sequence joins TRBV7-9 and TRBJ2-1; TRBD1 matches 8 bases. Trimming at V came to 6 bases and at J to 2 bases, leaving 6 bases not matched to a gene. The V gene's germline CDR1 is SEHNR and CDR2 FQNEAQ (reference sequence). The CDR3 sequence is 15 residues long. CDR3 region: CASSPDRAAYNEQFF. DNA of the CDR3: TGTGCCAGCAGTCCGGACAGGGCGGCCTACAATGAGCAGTTCTTC.

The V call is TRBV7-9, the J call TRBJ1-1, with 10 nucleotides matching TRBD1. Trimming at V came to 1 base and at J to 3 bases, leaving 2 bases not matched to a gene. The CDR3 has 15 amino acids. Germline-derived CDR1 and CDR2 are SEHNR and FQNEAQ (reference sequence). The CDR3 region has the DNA TGTGCCAGCAGCTTAGGGACAGGGGGTTACACTGAAGCTTTCTTT. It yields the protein CASSLGTGGYTEAFF. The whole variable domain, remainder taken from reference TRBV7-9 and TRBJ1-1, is DTGVSQNPRHKITKRGQNVTFRCDPISEHNRLYWYRQTLGQGPEFLTYFQNEAQLEKSRLLSDRFSAERPKGSFSTLEIQRTEQGDSAMYLCASSLGTGGYTEAFFGQGTRLTVV.

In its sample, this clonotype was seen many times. The CDR3 sequence is CASSLAPSRQETQYF. The CDR3, as DNA: TGCGCCAGCAGCTTGGCGCCTAGTCGCCAAGAGACCCAGTACTTC. The chain links TRBV5-1 to TRBJ2-5; D is ambiguous. CDR1 is SGHRS and CDR2 is YFSETQ in the germline V gene. V lost 0 bases, J lost 1 base, and 10 bases lay in between. The CDR3 consists of 15 residues.

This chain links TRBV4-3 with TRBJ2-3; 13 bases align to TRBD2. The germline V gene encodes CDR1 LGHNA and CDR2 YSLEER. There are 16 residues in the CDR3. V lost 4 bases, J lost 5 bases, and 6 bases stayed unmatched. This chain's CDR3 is CASSPTRLAGGDTQYF. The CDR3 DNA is TGCGCCAGCAGCCCTACCCGACTAGCGGGAGGAGATACGCAGTATTTT.

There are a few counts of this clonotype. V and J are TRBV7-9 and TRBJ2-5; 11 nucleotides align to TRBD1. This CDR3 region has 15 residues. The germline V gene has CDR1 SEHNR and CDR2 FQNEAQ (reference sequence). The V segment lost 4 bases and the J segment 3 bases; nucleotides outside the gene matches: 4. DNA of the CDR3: TGTGCCAGCAGCTCTCCGGGACAGGGGGAAGAGACCCAGTACTTC. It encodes CASSSPGQGEETQYF.

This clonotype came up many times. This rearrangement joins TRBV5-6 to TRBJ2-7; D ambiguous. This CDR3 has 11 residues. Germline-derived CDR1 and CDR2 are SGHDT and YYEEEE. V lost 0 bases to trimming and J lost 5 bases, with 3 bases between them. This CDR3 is CASSLAHEQYF. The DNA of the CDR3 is TGTGCCAGCAGCTTGGCACACGAGCAGTACTTC.

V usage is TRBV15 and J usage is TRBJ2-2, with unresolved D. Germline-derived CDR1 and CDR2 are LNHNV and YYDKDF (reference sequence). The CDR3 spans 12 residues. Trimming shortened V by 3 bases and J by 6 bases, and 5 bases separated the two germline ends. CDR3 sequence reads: CATSSQAGELFF. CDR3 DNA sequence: TGTGCCACCAGCAGTCAAGCCGGGGAGCTGTTTTTT.

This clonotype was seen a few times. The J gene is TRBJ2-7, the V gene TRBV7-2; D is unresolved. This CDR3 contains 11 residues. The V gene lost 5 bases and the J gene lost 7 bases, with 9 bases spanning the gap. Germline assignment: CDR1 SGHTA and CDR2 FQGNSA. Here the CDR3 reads CASSPAREQYF. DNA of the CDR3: TGTGCCAGCAGCCCCGCCCGGGAGCAGTACTTC.

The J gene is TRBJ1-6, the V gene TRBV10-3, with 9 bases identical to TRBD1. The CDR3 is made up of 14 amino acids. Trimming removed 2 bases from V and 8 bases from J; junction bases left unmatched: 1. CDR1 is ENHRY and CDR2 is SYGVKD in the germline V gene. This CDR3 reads CAISERQGDSPLHF. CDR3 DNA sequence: TGTGCCATCAGTGAGCGACAGGGGGATTCACCCCTCCACTTT.

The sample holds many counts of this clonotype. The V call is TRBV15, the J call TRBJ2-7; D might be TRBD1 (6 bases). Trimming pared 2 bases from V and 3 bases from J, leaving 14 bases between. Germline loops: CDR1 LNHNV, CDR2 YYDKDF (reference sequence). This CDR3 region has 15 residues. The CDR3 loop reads CATSRYTGKGYEQYF. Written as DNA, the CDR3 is TGTGCCACCAGCAGATATACAGGGAAAGGCTACGAGCAGTACTTC. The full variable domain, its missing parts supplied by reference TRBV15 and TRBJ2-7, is DAMVIQNPRYQVTQFGKPVTLSCSQTLNHNVMYWYQQKSSQAPKLLFHYYDKDFNNEADTPDNFQSRRPNTSFCFLDIRSPGLGDTAMYLCATSRYTGKGYEQYFGPGTRLTVT.

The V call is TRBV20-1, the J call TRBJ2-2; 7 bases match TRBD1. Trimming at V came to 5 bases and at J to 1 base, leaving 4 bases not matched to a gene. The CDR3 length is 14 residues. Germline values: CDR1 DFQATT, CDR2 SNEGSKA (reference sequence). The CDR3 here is CSARGTVNTGELFF. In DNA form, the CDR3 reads TGCAGTGCTCGAGGGACAGTGAACACCGGGGAGCTGTTTTTT.

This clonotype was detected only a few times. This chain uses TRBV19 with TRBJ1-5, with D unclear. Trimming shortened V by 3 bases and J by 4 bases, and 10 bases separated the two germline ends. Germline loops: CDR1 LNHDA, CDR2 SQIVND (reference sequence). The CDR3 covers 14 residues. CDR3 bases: TGTGCCAGTAGTATTGGCAGAAGAAATCAGCCCCAGCATTTT. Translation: CASSIGRRNQPQHF.